This is a list of T cell receptor beta chains from one sample in a study of blood T cell repertoires in COVID-19. Clones were sequenced by immunoSEQ multiplex PCR, and TCRdb holds only the in-frame ones, with some missing. This table has 170,000 or so clones, 70% to 90% appearing once. Sequenced material: peripheral blood. The origin of the receptors is a man between 40 and 49 years old with active or convalescent COVID-19. The CDR3 runs from the conserved cysteine through the conserved F or W. The D gene is left open where the match is weak. Part of the rows lack a size; the others show once, few, many or a class for expanded clones.

clone_size	d_call	v_call	j_call	cdr3_aa	cdr3_nt
few	TRBD1	TRBV7-2	TRBJ1-5	CASSQTGINQPQHF	TGTGCCAGCAGCCAGACAGGGATAAATCAGCCCCAGCATTTT
-	TRBD1	TRBV16	TRBJ1-1	CASSREQGARAEAFF	TGTGCCAGCAGCCGCGAACAGGGGGCGCGGGCTGAAGCTTTCTTT
-	-	TRBV15	TRBJ1-6	CATSRGGGGAINSPLHF	TGTGCCACCAGCAGAGGGGGCGGGGGGGCCATAAATTCACCCCTCCACTTT
once	-	TRBV4-1	TRBJ1-5	CASSQIPQGRATYSNQPQHF	TGCGCCAGCAGCCAAATCCCTCAGGGGAGGGCTACGTATAGCAATCAGCCCCAGCATTTT
-	TRBD2	TRBV7-8	TRBJ2-2	CASSPHGGGDTGELFF	TGTGCCAGCAGCCCGCACGGCGGGGGAGACACCGGGGAGCTGTTTTTT
-	-	TRBV7-2	TRBJ2-3	CASSHGWRLTQYF	TGTGCCAGCAGTCACGGGTGGCGTTTGACGCAGTATTTT
-	-	TRBV6-5	TRBJ1-2	CASSYSAEIYYGYTF	TGTGCCAGCAGTTACTCGGCAGAAATTTACTATGGCTACACCTTC
-	TRBD1	TRBV2	TRBJ2-5	CAIQGAPGETQYF	TGTGCCATCCAGGGGGCGCCGGGAGAGACCCAGTACTTC
once	-	TRBV2	TRBJ2-3	CASSVLSADTQYF	TGTGCCAGCAGTGTCTTGTCCGCAGATACGCAGTATTTT
-	-	TRBV7-9	TRBJ2-7	CASSLLPGNEQYF	TGTGCCAGCAGCTTATTGCCAGGGAACGAGCAGTACTTC
-	TRBD1	TRBV3-1/TRBV3-2	TRBJ1-1	CASSQDQGGNTEAFF	TGTGCCAGCAGCCAAGATCAGGGGGGGAACACTGAAGCTTTCTTT
-	-	TRBV4-2	TRBJ2-7	CASSQERLALIEQYF	TGTGCCAGCAGCCAAGAACGGCTAGCTTTGATAGAGCAGTACTTC
-	-	TRBV6-5	TRBJ1-1	CASSRRGTEAFF	TGTGCCAGCAGCCGCAGGGGCACTGAAGCTTTCTTT
-	TRBD2	TRBV4-2	TRBJ2-7	CASSHGGATAEQYF	TGTGCCAGCAGCCACGGGGGGGCTACTGCCGAGCAGTACTTC
-	TRBD1	TRBV5-8	TRBJ2-7	CASSGQGGHEQYF	TGTGCCAGCAGTGGACAGGGAGGACACGAGCAGTACTTC
few	-	TRBV7-3	TRBJ1-6	CASSLLAENSPLHF	TGTGCCAGCAGCTTATTGGCAGAAAATTCACCCCTCCACTTT
once	-	TRBV12-3/TRBV12-4	TRBJ1-3	CASSRDSGNTIYF	TGTGCCAGCAGCCGGGATTCTGGAAACACCATATATTTT
-	-	TRBV2	TRBJ2-4	CASSEDRSKNIQYF	TGTGCCAGCAGTGAGGACAGATCCAAAAACATTCAGTACTTC